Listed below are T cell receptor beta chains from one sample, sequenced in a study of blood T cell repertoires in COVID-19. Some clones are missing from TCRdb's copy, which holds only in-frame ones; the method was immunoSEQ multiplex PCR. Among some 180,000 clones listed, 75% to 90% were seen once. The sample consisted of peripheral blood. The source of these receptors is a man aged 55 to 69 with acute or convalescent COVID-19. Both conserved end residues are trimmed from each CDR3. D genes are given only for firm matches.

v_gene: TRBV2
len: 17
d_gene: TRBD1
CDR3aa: ASSVSPGQGLNGANVLT

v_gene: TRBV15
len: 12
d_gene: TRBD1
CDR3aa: ATSRDEGARPQH

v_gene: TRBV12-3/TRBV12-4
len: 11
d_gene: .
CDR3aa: ASSLEGDQPQH

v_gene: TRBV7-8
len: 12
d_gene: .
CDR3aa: ASSKRQANYEQY

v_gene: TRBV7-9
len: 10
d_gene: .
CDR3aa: ASSLVANEQF

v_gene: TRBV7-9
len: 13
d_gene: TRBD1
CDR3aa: ASSLLTGATDTQY

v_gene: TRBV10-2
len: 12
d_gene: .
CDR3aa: ASSRQVPAGELF

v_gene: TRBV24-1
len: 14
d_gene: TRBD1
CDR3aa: ATSDFRDRGRNEQY

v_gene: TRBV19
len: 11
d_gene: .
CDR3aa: ASSIPLAGGYT

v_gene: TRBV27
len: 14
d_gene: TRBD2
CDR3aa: ASRRAGGGGLETQY

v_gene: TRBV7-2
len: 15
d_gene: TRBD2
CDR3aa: ASSLTTSGGYSYEQY

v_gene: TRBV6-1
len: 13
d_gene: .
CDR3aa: ASSDTTGTQETQY

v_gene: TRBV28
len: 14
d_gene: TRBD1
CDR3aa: ASSTWTGAEADTQY

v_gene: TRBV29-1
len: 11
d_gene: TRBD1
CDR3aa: SVGIRGRDGYT

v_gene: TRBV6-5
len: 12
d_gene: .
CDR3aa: ASSYSASNQPQH

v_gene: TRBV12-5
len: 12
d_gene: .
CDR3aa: ASGPGGGGNTIY

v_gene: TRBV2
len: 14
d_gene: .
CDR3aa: ASMEGRALSNQPQH

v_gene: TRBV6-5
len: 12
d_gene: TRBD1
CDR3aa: ASSTMGQGHGYT

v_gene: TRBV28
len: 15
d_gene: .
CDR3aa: ASSWVGGMSSYNEQF

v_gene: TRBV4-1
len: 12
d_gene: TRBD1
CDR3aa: ASSRGTGYNEQF

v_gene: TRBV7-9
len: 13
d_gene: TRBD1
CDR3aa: ASSFWDRGDYGYT

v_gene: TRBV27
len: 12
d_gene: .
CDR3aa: ASSSQGWGQPQH

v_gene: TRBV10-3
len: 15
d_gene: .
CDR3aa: AISESRAQDTSEKLF

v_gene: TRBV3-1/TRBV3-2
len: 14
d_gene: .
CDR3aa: ASSQAIPGRGYGYT

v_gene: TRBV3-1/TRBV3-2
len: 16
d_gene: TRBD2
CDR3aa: ASSPRTSGRLTYNEQF

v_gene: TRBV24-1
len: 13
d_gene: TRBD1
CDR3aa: ATSGKDRSEETQY

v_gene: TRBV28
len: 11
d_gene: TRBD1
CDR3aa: ASTDAGGTEAF

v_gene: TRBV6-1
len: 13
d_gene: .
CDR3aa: ASSGPQGLDQPQH

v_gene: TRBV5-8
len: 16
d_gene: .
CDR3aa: ASSFLPNGQEEGNEQF

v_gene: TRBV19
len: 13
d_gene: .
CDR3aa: ASSIRATPREEQF

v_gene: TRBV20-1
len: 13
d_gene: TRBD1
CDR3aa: SASEGALSNSPLH